This entry concerns a single TCR beta chain. The source of the sample is a study of blood T cell repertoires in COVID-19. Clones were sequenced by immunoSEQ multiplex PCR, and TCRdb holds only the in-frame ones, with some missing. Here the sample spans fewer than 95,000 clones, around 90% being singletons. V was clipped by 5 bases and J by 3 bases; unmatched bases: 4. Germline V gene data show CDR1 as LNHDA and CDR2 as SQIVND (reference sequence). The CDR3 contains 13 residues. This chain uses TRBV19 with TRBJ2-7, with 7 bases fitting TRBD1. This TCR was recovered from a male donor with acute or convalescent COVID-19. Sequenced material: peripheral blood. The CDR3 nucleotides are TGTGCCAGTAGTGTCGACAGGGACTACGAGCAGTACTTC. It specifies CASSVDRDYEQYF.